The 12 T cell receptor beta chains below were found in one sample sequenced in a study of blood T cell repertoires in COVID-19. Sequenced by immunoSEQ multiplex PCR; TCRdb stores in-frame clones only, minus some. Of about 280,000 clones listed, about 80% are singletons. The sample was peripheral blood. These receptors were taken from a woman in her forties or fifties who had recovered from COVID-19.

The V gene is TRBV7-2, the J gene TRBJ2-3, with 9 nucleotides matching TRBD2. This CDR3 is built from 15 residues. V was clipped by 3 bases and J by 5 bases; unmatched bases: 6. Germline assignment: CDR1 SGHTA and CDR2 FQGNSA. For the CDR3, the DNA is TGTGCCAGCAGCTTCGCGGCGGGGGGGGAAGATACGCAGTATTTT. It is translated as CASSFAAGGEDTQYF.

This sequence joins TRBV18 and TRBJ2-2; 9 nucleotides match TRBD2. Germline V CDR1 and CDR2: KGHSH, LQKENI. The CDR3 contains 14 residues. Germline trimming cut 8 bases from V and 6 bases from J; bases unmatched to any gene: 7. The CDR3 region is CASTVAGVPGELFF. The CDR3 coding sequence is TGTGCCAGCACTGTAGCGGGAGTACCCGGGGAGCTGTTTTTT.

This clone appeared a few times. The CDR3 loop reads CSVEERGQGEQFF. Written as DNA, the CDR3 is TGCAGCGTTGAAGAGAGGGGACAAGGTGAGCAGTTCTTC. The gene calls are TRBV29-1 and TRBJ2-1; D may be TRBD1 (6 bases). The V and J ends lost 0 bases and 9 bases respectively, with 12 bases between them. CDR3 length: 13 amino acids. The germline CDR1 and CDR2 sequences are SQVTM and ANQGSEA.

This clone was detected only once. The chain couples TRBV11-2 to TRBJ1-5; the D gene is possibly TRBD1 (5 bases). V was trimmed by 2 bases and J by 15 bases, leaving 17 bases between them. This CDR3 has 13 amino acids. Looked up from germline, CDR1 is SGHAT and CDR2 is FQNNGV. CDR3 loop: CASSLHPGGLGHF. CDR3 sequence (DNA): TGTGCCAGCAGCTTACATCCCGGGGGGTTAGGGCATTTT.

CDR3 in amino acids: CSVARADTEAFF. The CDR3 bases are TGCAGCGTTGCCAGGGCGGACACTGAAGCTTTCTTT. J is TRBJ1-1 and V is TRBV29-1; D is perhaps TRBD1 (5 bases). Germline V gene sequence: CDR1 SQVTM, CDR2 ANQGSEA. V was clipped by 4 bases and J by 3 bases, with 9 bases between them. The length of the CDR3 is 12 residues.

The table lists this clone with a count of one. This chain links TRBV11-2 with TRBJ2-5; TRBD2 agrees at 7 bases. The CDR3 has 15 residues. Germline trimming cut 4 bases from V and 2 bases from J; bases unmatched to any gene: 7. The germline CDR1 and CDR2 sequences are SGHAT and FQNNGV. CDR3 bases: TGTGCCAGCAGCTCGGGAGGCGGGCGTCAAGAGACCCAGTACTTC. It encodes CASSSGGGRQETQYF.

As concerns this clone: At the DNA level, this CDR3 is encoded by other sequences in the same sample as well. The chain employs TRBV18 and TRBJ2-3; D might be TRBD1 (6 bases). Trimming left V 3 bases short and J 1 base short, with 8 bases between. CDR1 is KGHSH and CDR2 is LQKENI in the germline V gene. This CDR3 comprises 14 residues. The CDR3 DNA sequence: TGTGCCAGCTCACCGCGACAGGGCACAGATACGCAGTATTTT. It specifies CASSPRQGTDTQYF.

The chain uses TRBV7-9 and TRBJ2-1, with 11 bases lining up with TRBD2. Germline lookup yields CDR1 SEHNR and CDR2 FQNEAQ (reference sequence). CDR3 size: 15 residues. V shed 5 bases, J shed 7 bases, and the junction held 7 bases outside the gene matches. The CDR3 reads CASSAPGLAANEQFF. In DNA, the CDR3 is TGTGCCAGCAGCGCACCGGGACTAGCGGCGAATGAGCAGTTCTTC.

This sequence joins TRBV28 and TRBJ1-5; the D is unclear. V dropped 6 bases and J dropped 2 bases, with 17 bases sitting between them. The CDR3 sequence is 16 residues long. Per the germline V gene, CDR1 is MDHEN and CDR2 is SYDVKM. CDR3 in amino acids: CASSLRVGRGNQPQHF. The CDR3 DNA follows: TGTGCCAGCAGCTTGAGGGTGGGGAGGGGCAATCAGCCCCAGCATTTT.

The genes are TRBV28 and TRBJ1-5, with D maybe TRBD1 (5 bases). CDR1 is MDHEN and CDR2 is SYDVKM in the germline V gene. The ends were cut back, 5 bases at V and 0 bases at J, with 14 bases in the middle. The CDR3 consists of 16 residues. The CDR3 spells CASSLHRSPSNQPQHF. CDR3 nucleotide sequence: TGTGCCAGCAGTCTACACAGGTCACCTAGCAATCAGCCCCAGCATTTT.

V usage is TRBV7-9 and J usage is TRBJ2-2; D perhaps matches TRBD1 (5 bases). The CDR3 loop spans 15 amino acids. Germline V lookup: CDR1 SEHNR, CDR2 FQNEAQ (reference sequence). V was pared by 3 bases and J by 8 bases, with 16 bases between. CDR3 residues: CASSFPTDPRGELFF. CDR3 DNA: TGTGCCAGCAGCTTTCCGACAGATCCGAGGGGGGAGCTGTTTTTT.

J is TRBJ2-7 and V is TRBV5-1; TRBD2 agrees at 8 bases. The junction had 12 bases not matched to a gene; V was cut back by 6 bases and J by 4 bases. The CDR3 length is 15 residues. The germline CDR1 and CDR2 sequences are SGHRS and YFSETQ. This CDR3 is CASTETSAETYEQYF. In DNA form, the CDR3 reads TGCGCCAGCACCGAGACTAGCGCGGAGACTTACGAGCAGTACTTC.